The TCR beta chain under discussion was sequenced for a study of OX40 agonist ivuxolimab in advanced cancers. Measured with immunoSEQ multiplex PCR; TCRdb has only the in-frame clones, and not every one. The sample contains over 60,000 clones, 85% of which appear only once. V was shortened by 4 bases and J by 4 bases, with 16 bases between the two germline ends. CDR3 length: 15 amino acids. Germline CDR1 is ENHRY and CDR2 is SYGVKD. For this clone: What it recognizes is unknown.

Study-wide findings and caveats: The work left the antigen specificity of expanded peripheral T cells undetermined. At doses 0.1 to 3.0 mg/kg, CD4+ and CD8+ clones expanded.

The source is an adult with an advanced solid tumor such as melanoma, head and neck, liver or kidney cancer. This sequence joins TRBV10-3 and TRBJ1-1; no clear D. This specimen was CD4+ or CD8+ T cells sorted from blood, taken in a trial of the OX40 agonist ivuxolimab. The CDR3, as DNA: TGTGCCATCAGTGCTGGCAGTGGAGCGGCCACTGAAGCTTTCTTT. This codes for CAISAGSGAATEAFF.